This TCR beta chain was recorded in a study of OX40 agonist ivuxolimab in advanced cancers. V lost 0 bases to trimming and J lost 7 bases; unmatched junction nucleotides: 1. The CDR3 sequence is 15 residues long. Germline assignment: CDR1 KGHSH and CDR2 LQKENI. Measured with immunoSEQ multiplex PCR; TCRdb has only the in-frame clones, and not every one. Counted here are about 76,000 clones, approximately 85% occurring once; the ten biggest clones make up under 0.75%. At baseline, cycle 4 day 1, and cycle 7 day 1, blood was sampled. V and J are TRBV18 and TRBJ2-1; 12 bases align to TRBD2. The sequenced sample was CD4+ or CD8+ T cells sorted from blood, obtained in a trial of the OX40 agonist ivuxolimab. This TCR was recovered from an adult with an advanced solid tumor such as melanoma, head and neck, liver or kidney cancer. The chain's CDR3 is CASSPPLAGGNEQFF. CDR3 DNA: TGTGCCAGCTCACCACCGCTAGCGGGGGGGAATGAGCAGTTCTTC. Supplemented by reference TRBV18 and TRBJ2-1, the full variable domain reads NAGVMQNPRHLVRRRGQEARLRCSPMKGHSHVYWYRQLPEEGLKFMVYLQKENIIDESGMPKERFSAEFPKEGPSILRIQQVVRGDSAAYFCASSPPLAGGNEQFFGPGTRLTVL.